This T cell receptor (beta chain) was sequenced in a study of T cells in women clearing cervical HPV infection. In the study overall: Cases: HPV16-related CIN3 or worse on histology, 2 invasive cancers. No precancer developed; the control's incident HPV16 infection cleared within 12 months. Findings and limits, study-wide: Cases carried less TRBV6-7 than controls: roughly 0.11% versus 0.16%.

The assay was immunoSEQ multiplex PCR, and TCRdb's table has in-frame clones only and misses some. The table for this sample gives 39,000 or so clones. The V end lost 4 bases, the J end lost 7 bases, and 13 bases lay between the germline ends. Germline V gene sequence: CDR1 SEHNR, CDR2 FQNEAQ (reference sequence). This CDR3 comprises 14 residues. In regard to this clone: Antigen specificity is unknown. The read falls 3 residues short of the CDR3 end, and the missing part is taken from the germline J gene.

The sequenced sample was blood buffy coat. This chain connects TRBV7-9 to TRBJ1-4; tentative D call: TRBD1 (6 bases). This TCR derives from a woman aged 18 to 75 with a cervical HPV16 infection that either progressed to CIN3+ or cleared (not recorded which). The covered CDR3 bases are TGTGCCAGCAGCTCGGGGGGCTGGGGTGAAAAA. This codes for CASSSGGWGEK. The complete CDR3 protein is CASSSGGWGEKLFF.